A single sample gave rise to the 24 T cell receptor beta chains below, sequenced in a study of OX40 agonist ivuxolimab in advanced cancers. TCRdb's copy holds only in-frame clones and misses some; the assay was immunoSEQ multiplex PCR. The table records about 93,000 clones, just over 90% of them present only once. Sample: CD4+ or CD8+ T cells sorted from blood, taken in a trial of the OX40 agonist ivuxolimab. Receptors were obtained from an adult with an advanced solid tumor such as melanoma, head and neck, liver or kidney cancer.

The CDR3, as DNA: TGTGCCAGCAGTTATAGGACCAGCACAGATACGCAGTATTTT. As protein: CASSYRTSTDTQYF. V usage is TRBV6-5 and J usage is TRBJ2-3; D is unresolved. CDR3 length equals 14 residues. The V end lost 3 bases, the J end lost 0 bases, and 7 bases lay between the germline ends. Germline-derived CDR1 and CDR2 are MNHEY and SVGAGI.

This clone has just one count. The gene calls are TRBV6-5 and TRBJ1-6, with 7 nucleotides matching TRBD1. This CDR3 is built from 14 residues. CDR1 is MNHEY and CDR2 is SVGAGI in the germline V gene. With 6 bases clipped from V and 8 bases from J, the junction kept 7 bases outside the gene matches. CDR3 amino acids: CASRSGTDYSPLHF. The CDR3 nucleotides read TGTGCCAGCAGATCCGGGACAGACTATTCACCCCTCCACTTT.

V is TRBV5-1 and J is TRBJ1-3; 9 nucleotides agree with TRBD1. J was trimmed by 3 bases and V by 2 bases; bases with no gene match: 3. The CDR3 extends over 15 amino acids. From germline, CDR1 is SGHRS and CDR2 YFSETQ. The CDR3 sequence is CASSLTGGLGNTIYF. CDR3 bases: TGCGCCAGCAGCTTAACAGGGGGCCTTGGAAACACCATATATTTT.

This rearrangement joins TRBV6-1 to TRBJ2-7, with D hard to call. The CDR3 spans 13 residues. Germline loops: CDR1 MNHNS, CDR2 SASEGT. The V and J ends lost 7 bases and 5 bases respectively, with 15 bases between them. In DNA, the CDR3 is TGTGCCAGCACTCCCAATGGGCGCCACGAGCAGTACTTC. Amino acid sequence: CASTPNGRHEQYF.

The chain couples TRBV5-4 to TRBJ1-1; TRBD1 might be the D (6 bases). Germline V gives CDR1 SGHNT, CDR2 YYREEE (reference sequence). CDR3 size: 14 residues. V was shortened by 4 bases and J by 1 base, with 11 bases between the two germline ends. In DNA, the CDR3 is TGTGCCAGCAGCCCCGGACAGAGGAACACTGAAGCTTTCTTT. Amino acid sequence: CASSPGQRNTEAFF.

V gene TRBV7-8 combines with J gene TRBJ1-1, with D maybe TRBD1 (5 bases). Trimming removed 6 bases from V and 0 bases from J, with 23 bases in between. This CDR3 comprises 18 residues. The germline V gene encodes CDR1 SGHVS and CDR2 FQNEAQ. The CDR3 loop is CASSSSSRTRSLNTEAFF. Here the CDR3 DNA reads TGTGCCAGCAGTTCTTCAAGCAGGACACGGTCTCTGAACACTGAAGCTTTCTTT.

The chain has TRBV6-6 and TRBJ2-2; D is unresolved. Germline-derived CDR1 and CDR2 are MNHNY and SVGAGI (reference sequence). V shed 4 bases and J shed 3 bases, with 15 bases lying between them. This CDR3 is 16 amino acids long. The CDR3 nucleotides are TGTGCCAGCAGTTCTGGTCGGATCCGGGACACCGGGGAGCTGTTTTTT. Its translation: CASSSGRIRDTGELFF.

This sequence joins TRBV6-5 and TRBJ1-6; D uncertain. The CDR3 sequence is 15 residues long. Trimming stripped 0 bases from V and 6 bases from J, with 9 bases between. CDR1 and CDR2 (germline): MNHEY, SVGAGI. The CDR3 DNA reads TGTGCCAGCAGTTACTCCCGGAACAGTAATTCACCCCTCCACTTT. It codes for CASSYSRNSNSPLHF.

This chain joins TRBV9 and TRBJ1-2, with 8 nucleotides matching TRBD1. CDR3 length: 16 residues. V lost 4 bases and J lost 1; bases outside the gene matches: 9. CDR1 and CDR2 (germline): SGDLS, YYNGEE. As DNA, the CDR3 is TGTGCCAGCAGCCTAGGACAGGGCGGGCTTAACTATGGCTACACCTTC. It specifies CASSLGQGGLNYGYTF.

This clone has only one observation. This chain joins TRBV20-1 and TRBJ2-7, with D possibly TRBD2 on 7 matching bases. The germline gives CDR1 DFQATT, CDR2 SNEGSKA (reference sequence). This CDR3 comprises 11 residues. DNA for the CDR3: TGCAGGGGGGGGCCCCTCTACGAGCAGTACTTC. This translates into CRGGPLYEQYF.

V and J are TRBV9 and TRBJ2-1; 12 bases agree with TRBD2. CDR1 and CDR2 from the germline V gene are SGDLS and YYNGEE. The ends lost 4 bases at V and 8 bases at J; junction bases unmatched: 7. The CDR3 runs to 15 residues. CDR3 coding DNA: TGTGCCAGCAGCACCCTAGCGGGGGGGCTTTATGAGCAGTTCTTC. It yields the protein CASSTLAGGLYEQFF.

This clone appeared a few times. V usage is TRBV18 and J usage is TRBJ2-7; D may be TRBD1 (6 bases). Trimming left V 5 bases short and J 3 bases short, with 11 bases between. In germline, CDR1 is KGHSH, CDR2 LQKENI. The CDR3 runs to 13 residues. The CDR3 DNA reads TGTGCCAGCTCAACAGGGTACGACTACGAGCAGTACTTC. It codes for CASSTGYDYEQYF. Combining the CDR3 with reference TRBV18 and TRBJ2-7 gives the whole variable domain NAGVMQNPRHLVRRRGQEARLRCSPMKGHSHVYWYRQLPEEGLKFMVYLQKENIIDESGMPKERFSAEFPKEGPSILRIQQVVRGDSAAYFCASSTGYDYEQYFGPGTRLTVT.

The chain uses TRBV28 and TRBJ1-2, with a weak D call TRBD1 (6 bases). The CDR3 length is 15 residues. CDR1 MDHEN and CDR2 SYDVKM come from the germline V gene. Deletions cut 6 bases from V and 8 bases from J, with 22 bases between. This CDR3 reads CASSQGGRHDEGYTF. The CDR3 nucleotides are TGTGCCAGCAGCCAAGGGGGGCGACACGATGAAGGCTACACCTTC.

The chain employs TRBV19 and TRBJ2-3; D may correspond to TRBD1 or TRBD2 (6 bases each). The V gene lost 6 bases and the J gene lost 0 bases, with 19 bases spanning the gap. Germline V CDR1 and CDR2: LNHDA, SQIVND (reference sequence). This CDR3 region has 17 residues. For the CDR3, the DNA is TGTGCCAGTAGGCCCCTCATGGGGGGCTCTAGCACAGATACGCAGTATTTT. Its protein product is CASRPLMGGSSTDTQYF. Using reference TRBV19 and TRBJ2-3 for the parts outside the CDR3, the full variable domain is DGGITQSPKYLFRKEGQNVTLSCEQNLNHDAMYWYRQDPGQGLRLIYYSQIVNDFQKGDIAEGYSVSREKKESFPLTVTSAQKNPTAFYLCASRPLMGGSSTDTQYFGPGTRLTVL.

This clone appeared once. This rearrangement joins TRBV13 to TRBJ1-6; D gene uncertain. V lost 2 bases, J lost 6 bases, and 5 bases lay in between. The CDR3 runs 13 residues. Germline loops: CDR1 PRHDT, CDR2 FYEKMQ (reference sequence). CDR3 in amino acids: CASSLLSNSPLHF. The CDR3 DNA follows: TGTGCCAGCAGCTTACTCAGTAATTCACCCCTCCACTTT.

This rearrangement joins TRBV10-2 to TRBJ2-1; 12 bases line up with TRBD2. The CDR3 consists of 14 residues. V lost 6 bases, J lost 4 bases, and 1 base stayed unmatched. Looked up from germline, CDR1 is WSHSY and CDR2 is SAAADI. CDR3 amino acids: CASRLAGGYNEQFF. In DNA, the CDR3 is TGCGCCAGCAGACTAGCGGGGGGATACAATGAGCAGTTCTTC.

The chain recombines TRBV15 with TRBJ1-4; TRBD1 matches at 7 bases. CDR3 size: 17 residues. Germline V gene sequence: CDR1 LNHNV, CDR2 YYDKDF (reference sequence). V was pared by 2 bases and J by 4 bases, with 10 bases of the junction left unmatched. CDR3 region: CATSRRPTGENNEKLFF. CDR3 nucleotides: TGTGCCACCAGCAGACGACCCACAGGGGAAAATAATGAAAAACTGTTTTTT.

V and J are TRBV7-9 and TRBJ2-1; TRBD2 is a possible D gene (5 bases). Trimming shortened V by 5 bases and J by 3 bases, and 17 bases separated the two germline ends. Germline CDR1 and CDR2: SEHNR and FQNEAQ (reference sequence). The CDR3 contains 16 residues. The CDR3 DNA reads TGTGCCAGCAGCCATCGGACTGCCCAGGACTACAATGAGCAGTTCTTC. Protein sequence: CASSHRTAQDYNEQFF.

The chain employs TRBV6-6 and TRBJ1-5; D gene unclear. Germline CDR1 is MNHNY and CDR2 is SVGAGI (reference sequence). With 5 bases removed from V and 0 bases from J, the gap between germline ends came to 8 bases. The CDR3 is 14 residues long. The CDR3 is CASSPTLSNQPQHF. CDR3 nucleotide sequence: TGTGCCAGCAGTCCGACACTTAGCAATCAGCCCCAGCATTTT.

This clone appeared a single time. This specimen includes other DNA sequences encoding the same CDR3. This chain connects TRBV5-4 to TRBJ2-3; D is possibly TRBD1 (5 bases). CDR3 size: 14 residues. Germline V gene data show CDR1 as SGHNT and CDR2 as YYREEE (reference sequence). The germline V and J ends were trimmed by 2 bases and 0 bases, with 7 bases remaining between them. CDR3 sequence: CASSLGVSTDTQYF. For the CDR3, the DNA is TGTGCCAGCAGCTTAGGGGTAAGCACAGATACGCAGTATTTT.

This chain uses TRBV18 with TRBJ2-3; 8 bases match TRBD2. Germline loops: CDR1 KGHSH, CDR2 LQKENI. Trimming took 3 bases from V and 6 from J; bases not matched to a gene: 8. The CDR3 is made up of 15 amino acids. The CDR3 DNA is TGTGCCAGCTCACCTCCGGGACTAGGGAAGGATACGCAGTATTTT. Translating it yields CASSPPGLGKDTQYF.

The chain employs TRBV19 and TRBJ2-2; no clear D. Germline CDR1 and CDR2: LNHDA and SQIVND (reference sequence). The CDR3 totals 15 residues. V was pared by 5 bases and J by 1 base, with 11 bases between. The CDR3 sequence: CASSSLDWNTGELFF. In nucleotides, the CDR3 is TGTGCCAGTAGTTCATTAGACTGGAACACCGGGGAGCTGTTTTTT.

The CDR3 nucleotides are TGTGCCAGCAGCCCTTTAGCGGGTTTCTCCTACGAGCAGTACTTC. This translates into CASSPLAGFSYEQYF. The chain employs TRBV9 and TRBJ2-5; 7 positions agree with TRBD2. The J call may be mistaken, given a closer DNA end match to TRBJ2-7. The CDR3 contains 15 residues. Germline values: CDR1 SGDLS, CDR2 YYNGEE.

The chain uses TRBV6-5 and TRBJ2-1; perhaps TRBD2 as D (6 bases). Germline CDR1 is MNHEY and CDR2 is SVGAGI. The CDR3 contains 13 residues. Trimming cost V 6 bases and J 8 bases, with 14 bases left between them. The CDR3: CASRKPGLDEQFF. In nucleotides, the CDR3 is TGTGCCAGCAGAAAACCGGGACTCGATGAGCAGTTCTTC.